The present entry profiles one TCR beta chain with its context. Profiled with immunoSEQ multiplex PCR; TCRdb holds only in-frame clones, not every one. The repertoire holds more than 300,000 clones, with 90% as singletons. This sample is part of a study of blood T cell repertoires in COVID-19. Overall study: Both acute and convalescent COVID-19 samples were obtained from the United States, Italy and Spain.

Cohort assignment relied on participant-reported clinical history. Trimming took 4 bases from V and 3 from J, leaving 10 bases between them. The germline CDR1 and CDR2 sequences are SQVTM and ANQGSEA. This CDR3 is 12 amino acids long. The sequencing input was PBMCs or T cells enriched from blood (not recorded which). This sequence was found in a woman aged 25 to 45 who had been exposed to COVID-19. The chain employs TRBV29-1 and TRBJ2-7; maybe TRBD1 (7 bases). In DNA form, the CDR3 reads TGCAGCGTTGCAGGGGGAGGCTACGAGCAGTACTTC. This translates into CSVAGGGYEQYF.